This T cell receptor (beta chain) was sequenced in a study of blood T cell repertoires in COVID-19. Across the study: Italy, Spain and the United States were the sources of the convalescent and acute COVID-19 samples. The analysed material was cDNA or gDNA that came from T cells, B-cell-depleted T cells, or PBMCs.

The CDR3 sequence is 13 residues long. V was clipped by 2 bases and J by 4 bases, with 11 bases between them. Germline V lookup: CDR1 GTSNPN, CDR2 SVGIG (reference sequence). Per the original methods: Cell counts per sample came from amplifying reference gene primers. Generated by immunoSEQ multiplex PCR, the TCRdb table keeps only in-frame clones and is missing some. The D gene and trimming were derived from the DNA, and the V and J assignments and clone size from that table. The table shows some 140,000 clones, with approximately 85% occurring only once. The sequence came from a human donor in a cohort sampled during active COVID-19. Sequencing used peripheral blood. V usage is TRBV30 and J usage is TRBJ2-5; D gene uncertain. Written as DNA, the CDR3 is TGTGCCTGGAGTCCAACGAGACTAGAGACCCAGTACTTC. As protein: CAWSPTRLETQYF.